Shown below are 15 T cell receptor beta chains from a single sample sequenced in a study of blood T cells in healthy people across ages (dated by TCRdb to about 2015). Receptor amplification or capture employed 5' RACE. The data were produced on an Illumina HiSeq 2500. A second PCR of about 7 to 12 cycles was run with a J-beta primer mix and a sample-barcoded 5' primer. TCRdb reanalyzed the raw reads on its own, using fastp at Q25 for trimming and MiXCR for clone calling, and kept in-frame beta chains. Duplicate CDR3 protein sequences are folded into a single record with the most common DNA and genes. In this sample the table shows around 800,000 distinct CDR3 sequences, about 53% of which occur a single time. Approximately 40% of the sample belongs to the ten largest clones. Sequencing input: blood. Every receptor here comes from a man older than 75 in good health.

The gene calls are TRBV7-3 and TRBJ2-3; the match to TRBD1 covers 11 bases. Germline values: CDR1 SGHTA, CDR2 FQGTGA. The junction had 9 bases not matched to a gene; V was cut back by 5 bases and J by 5 bases. The CDR3 has 16 amino acids. The CDR3 sequence: CASSPFGTGGLDTQYF. The CDR3 DNA reads as TGTGCCAGCAGCCCGTTTGGGACAGGGGGTTTAGATACGCAGTATTTT.

The V call is TRBV18, the J call TRBJ2-5, with D possibly TRBD2 on 5 matching bases. This CDR3 contains 14 residues. Germline V gene lookup returns CDR1 KGHSH and CDR2 LQKENI. V shed 0 bases and J shed 1 base, with 6 bases lying between them. As DNA, the CDR3 is TGTGCCAGCTCACCACCTAGCGTCCAAGAGACCCAGTACTTC. Amino acid sequence: CASSPPSVQETQYF.

The J gene is TRBJ1-6, the V gene TRBV30; D gene ambiguous. CDR3 length equals 14 residues. The germline CDR1 and CDR2 sequences are GTSNPN and SVGIG (reference sequence). V was trimmed by 5 bases and J by 5 bases, leaving 13 bases between them. This CDR3 is CAWAYEGNNSPLHF. The DNA of the CDR3 is TGTGCCTGGGCATACGAGGGCAATAATTCACCCCTCCACTTT.

This chain links TRBV7-2 with TRBJ2-1; 13 nucleotides agree with TRBD2. V was pared by 5 bases and J by 4 bases, with 11 bases of the junction left unmatched. The length of the CDR3 is 18 residues. CDR1 and CDR2 from the germline V gene are SGHTA and FQGNSA. DNA of the CDR3: TGTGCCAGCAGCCCAGACCGCGGACTAGCGGGGGTTTACAATGAGCAGTTCTTC. It is translated as CASSPDRGLAGVYNEQFF.

V is TRBV12-3 or TRBV12-4 and J is TRBJ2-1; 9 bases are shared with TRBD2. There are 16 residues in the CDR3. V dropped 0 bases and J dropped 2; count of bases not matched to a gene: 2. The CDR3 DNA sequence: TGTGCCAGCAGTTTAGCGCGGGGGGGCGCCTACAATGAGCAGTTCTTC. Amino acids: CASSLARGGAYNEQFF.

The J gene is TRBJ1-2, the V gene TRBV4-1, with a possible D match to TRBD1 (6 bases). CDR1 is MGHRA, CDR2 YSYEKL, per germline. The CDR3 sequence is 14 residues long. V lost 0 bases to trimming and J lost 4 bases, with 9 bases between them. Written as DNA, the CDR3 is TGCGCCAGCAGCCAAGAGGGACATCTCTATGGCTACACCTTC. Translating gives CASSQEGHLYGYTF.

V and J are TRBV20-1 and TRBJ2-7; the match to TRBD1 covers 10 bases. Trimming took 3 bases from V and 4 from J; bases not matched to a gene: 12. CDR3 size: 16 residues. Germline V gives CDR1 DFQATT, CDR2 SNEGSKA (reference sequence). Here the CDR3 DNA reads TGCAGTGCTAGCCCCGGCCGGGACAGGGGAGGTTACGAGCAGTACTTC. It specifies CSASPGRDRGGYEQYF.

The chain has TRBV28 and TRBJ2-1; D remains ambiguous. Trimming left V 5 bases short and J 5 bases short, with 10 bases between. CDR3 size: 13 residues. Looked up from germline, CDR1 is MDHEN and CDR2 is SYDVKM. The CDR3 nucleotides are TGTGCCAGCAGTGTACACTCTAACAATGAGCAGTTCTTC. The encoded protein is CASSVHSNNEQFF.

This clonotype was found once. The chain joins TRBV27 to TRBJ1-5; D gene unclear. The germline CDR1 and CDR2 sequences are MNHEY and SMNVEV (reference sequence). V lost 8 bases, J lost 2 bases, and 16 bases lay in between. This CDR3 has 15 amino acids. The CDR3 reads CASGVAGSRNQPQHF. CDR3 nucleotide sequence: TGTGCCAGCGGGGTAGCGGGGAGCCGCAATCAGCCCCAGCATTTT.

The chain recombines TRBV28 with TRBJ2-7; D gene unclear. Trimming stripped 6 bases from V and 0 bases from J, with 18 bases between. Germline V gives CDR1 MDHEN, CDR2 SYDVKM. This CDR3 spans 16 amino acids. This CDR3 is CASRPNLAGSSYEQYF. The CDR3 DNA is TGTGCCAGCAGGCCCAACCTGGCAGGTAGCTCCTACGAGCAGTACTTC.

V is TRBV29-1 and J is TRBJ2-7; no reliable D call. Germline V lookup: CDR1 SQVTM, CDR2 ANQGSEA. The CDR3 loop spans 13 amino acids. V was cut by 6 bases and J by 6 bases, with 18 bases left in between. This chain's CDR3 is CSVVLGPMIEQYF. CDR3 nucleotides: TGCAGCGTAGTCCTGGGCCCAATGATCGAGCAGTACTTC.

The chain couples TRBV20-1 to TRBJ2-4, with 7 nucleotides matching TRBD1. The J call is doubtful: the DNA matches TRBJ2-7 better. This CDR3 has 14 residues. CDR1 and CDR2 (germline): DFQATT, SNEGSKA (reference sequence). DNA for the CDR3: TGCAGTGCTAGAAAACCGGGACAGACTTACGAGCAGTACTTC. It specifies CSARKPGQTYEQYF.

The chain recombines TRBV12-3 or TRBV12-4 with TRBJ1-2, with 7 bases aligning to TRBD1. The CDR3 is made up of 16 amino acids. V shed 4 bases, J shed 1 base, and the junction held 9 bases outside the gene matches. CDR3: CASSSKDRAYNYGYTF. In DNA form, the CDR3 reads TGTGCCAGCAGTTCGAAAGACAGGGCTTATAACTATGGCTACACCTTC.

About this clonotype: At one of its ends the junction is not consistent with the germline gene, which may arise from a read error. The chain combines TRBV20-1 with TRBJ1-4, with D uncertain. The CDR3 consists of 15 residues. Germline values: CDR1 DFQATT, CDR2 SNEGSKA (reference sequence). As DNA, the CDR3 is TGCAGTGCTGGAGAGTTTGGGGCAACTAATGAAAAACTGTTTTTT. Translating it yields CSAGEFGATNEKLFF.

This chain joins TRBV3-1 and TRBJ1-5; 10 positions match TRBD1. Losses at the gene ends were 5 bases for V and 6 bases for J; bases not matched to a gene: 4. CDR1 is LGHDT and CDR2 is YNNKEL in the germline V gene (reference sequence). There are 14 residues in the CDR3. The chain's CDR3 is CASSDRGLGQPQHF. CDR3 bases: TGTGCCAGCAGCGACAGGGGGCTGGGTCAGCCCCAGCATTTT. Supplemented by reference TRBV3-1 and TRBJ1-5, the full variable domain reads DTAVSQTPKYLVTQMGNDKSIKCEQNLGHDTMYWYKQDSKKFLKIMFSYNNKELIINETVPNRFSPKSPDKAHLNLHINSLELGDSAVYFCASSDRGLGQPQHFGDGTRLSIL.